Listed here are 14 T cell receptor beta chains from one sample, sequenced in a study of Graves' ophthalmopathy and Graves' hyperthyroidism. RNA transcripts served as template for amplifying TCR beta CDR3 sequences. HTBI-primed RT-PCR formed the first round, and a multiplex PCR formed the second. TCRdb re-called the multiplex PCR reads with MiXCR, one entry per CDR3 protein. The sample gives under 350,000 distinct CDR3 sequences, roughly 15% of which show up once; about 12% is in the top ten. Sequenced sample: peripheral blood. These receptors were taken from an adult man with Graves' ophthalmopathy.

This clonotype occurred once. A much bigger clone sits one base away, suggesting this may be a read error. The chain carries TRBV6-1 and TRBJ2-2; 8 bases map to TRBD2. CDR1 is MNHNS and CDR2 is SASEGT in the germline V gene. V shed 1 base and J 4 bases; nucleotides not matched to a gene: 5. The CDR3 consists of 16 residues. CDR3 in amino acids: CASSEGTSQLTGELFF. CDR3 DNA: TGTGCCAGCAGTGAAGGGACTAGCCAACTCACCGGGGAGCTGTTTTTT.

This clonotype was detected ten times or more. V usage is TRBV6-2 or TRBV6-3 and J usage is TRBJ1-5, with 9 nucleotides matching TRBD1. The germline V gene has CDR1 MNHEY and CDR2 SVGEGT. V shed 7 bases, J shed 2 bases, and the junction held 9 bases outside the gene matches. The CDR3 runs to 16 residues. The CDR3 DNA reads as TGTGCCAGCATTCCACAGGGGGCGCGGGGCAATCAGCCCCAGCATTTT. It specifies CASIPQGARGNQPQHF.

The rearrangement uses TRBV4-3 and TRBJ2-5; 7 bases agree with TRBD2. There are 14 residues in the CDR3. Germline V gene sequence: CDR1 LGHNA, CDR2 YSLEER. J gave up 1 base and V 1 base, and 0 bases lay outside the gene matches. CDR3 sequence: CASSQGGGQETQYF. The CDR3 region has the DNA TGCGCCAGCAGCCAAGGGGGGGGCCAAGAGACCCAGTACTTC.

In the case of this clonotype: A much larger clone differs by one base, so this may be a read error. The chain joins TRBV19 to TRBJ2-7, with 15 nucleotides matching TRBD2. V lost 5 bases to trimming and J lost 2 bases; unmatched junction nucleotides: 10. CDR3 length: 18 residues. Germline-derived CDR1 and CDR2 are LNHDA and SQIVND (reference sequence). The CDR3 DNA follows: TGTGCCAGTAGTCACCCCCGGACTAGCGGGGGGGTCCCCTACGAGCAGTACTTC. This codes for CASSHPRTSGGVPYEQYF.

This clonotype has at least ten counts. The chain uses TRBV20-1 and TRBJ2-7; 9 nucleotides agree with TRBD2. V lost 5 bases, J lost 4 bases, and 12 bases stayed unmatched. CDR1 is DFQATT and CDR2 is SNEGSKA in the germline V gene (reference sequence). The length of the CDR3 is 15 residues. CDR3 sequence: CSAQPGGLAGYEQYF. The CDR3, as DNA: TGCAGTGCTCAACCGGGGGGGCTAGCGGGGTACGAGCAGTACTTC.

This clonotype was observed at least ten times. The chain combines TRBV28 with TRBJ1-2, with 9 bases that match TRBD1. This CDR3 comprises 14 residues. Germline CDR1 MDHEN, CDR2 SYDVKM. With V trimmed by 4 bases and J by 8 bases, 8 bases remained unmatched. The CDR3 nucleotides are TGTGCCAGCAGTTCGGACAGGGGCACCAGGGGCTACACCTTC. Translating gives CASSSDRGTRGYTF.

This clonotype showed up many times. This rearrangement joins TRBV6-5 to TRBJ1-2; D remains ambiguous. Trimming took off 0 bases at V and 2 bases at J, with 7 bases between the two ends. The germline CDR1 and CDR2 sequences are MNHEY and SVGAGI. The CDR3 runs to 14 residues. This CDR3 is CASSYSRSNYGYTF. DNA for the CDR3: TGTGCCAGCAGTTACTCACGGTCCAACTATGGCTACACCTTC.

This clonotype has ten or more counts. CDR3 DNA: TGTGCCAGCAGGGATGACAGGGGGCCTGGAAACACCATATATTTT. The encoded protein is CASRDDRGPGNTIYF. The chain recombines TRBV25-1 with TRBJ1-3, with 10 bases lining up with TRBD1. Germline V CDR1 and CDR2: MGHDK, SYGVNS. J gave up 2 bases and V 6 bases, and 4 bases lay outside the gene matches. The CDR3 consists of 15 residues.

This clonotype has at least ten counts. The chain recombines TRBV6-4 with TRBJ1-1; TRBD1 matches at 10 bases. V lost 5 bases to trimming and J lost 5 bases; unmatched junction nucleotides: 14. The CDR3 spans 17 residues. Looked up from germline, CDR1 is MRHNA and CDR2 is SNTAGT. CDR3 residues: CASSTAKSGQGLTEAFF. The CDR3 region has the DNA TGTGCCAGCAGTACAGCAAAGTCGGGACAGGGGCTAACTGAAGCTTTCTTT.

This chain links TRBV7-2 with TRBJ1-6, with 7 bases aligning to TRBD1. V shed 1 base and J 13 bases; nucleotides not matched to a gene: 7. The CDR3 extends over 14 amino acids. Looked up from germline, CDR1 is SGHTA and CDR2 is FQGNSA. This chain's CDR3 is CASSLEAATGPLHF. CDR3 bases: TGTGCCAGCAGCTTAGAAGCCGCGACAGGGCCCCTCCACTTT. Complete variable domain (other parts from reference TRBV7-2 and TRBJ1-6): GAGVSQSPSNKVTEKGKDVELRCDPISGHTALYWYRQSLGQGLEFLIYFQGNSAPDKSGLPSDRFSAERTGGSVSTLTIQRTQQEDSAVYLCASSLEAATGPLHFGNGTRLTVT.

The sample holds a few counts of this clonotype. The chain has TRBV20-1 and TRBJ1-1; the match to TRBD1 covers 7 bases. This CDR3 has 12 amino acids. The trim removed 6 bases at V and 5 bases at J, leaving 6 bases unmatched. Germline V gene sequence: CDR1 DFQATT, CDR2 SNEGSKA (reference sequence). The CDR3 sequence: CSARQGRTEAFF. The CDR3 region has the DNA TGCAGTGCCCGACAGGGAAGGACTGAAGCTTTCTTT.

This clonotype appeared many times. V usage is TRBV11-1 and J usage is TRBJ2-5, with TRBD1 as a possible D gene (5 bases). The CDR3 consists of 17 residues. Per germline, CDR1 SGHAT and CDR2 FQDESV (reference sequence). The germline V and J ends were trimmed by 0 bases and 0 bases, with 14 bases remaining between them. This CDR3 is CASSLASGIRDQETQYF. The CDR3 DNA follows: TGTGCCAGCAGCTTAGCGTCAGGGATCAGGGACCAAGAGACCCAGTACTTC.

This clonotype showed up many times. CDR3 sequence (DNA): TGCAGTGCTAGACCCGTCGCGGGACGGCACGAGCAGTACTTC. Translation: CSARPVAGRHEQYF. V and J are TRBV20-1 and TRBJ2-7, with D possibly being TRBD2 (6 bases). Germline lookup yields CDR1 DFQATT and CDR2 SNEGSKA (reference sequence). Trimming took 2 bases from V and 5 from J, leaving 16 bases between them. The length of the CDR3 is 14 residues.

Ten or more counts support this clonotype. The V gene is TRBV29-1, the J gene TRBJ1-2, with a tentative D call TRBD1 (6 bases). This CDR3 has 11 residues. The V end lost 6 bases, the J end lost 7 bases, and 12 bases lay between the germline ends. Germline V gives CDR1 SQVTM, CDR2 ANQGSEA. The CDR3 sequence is CSVSTGAGYTF. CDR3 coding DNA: TGCAGCGTCTCGACGGGGGCTGGCTACACCTTC.